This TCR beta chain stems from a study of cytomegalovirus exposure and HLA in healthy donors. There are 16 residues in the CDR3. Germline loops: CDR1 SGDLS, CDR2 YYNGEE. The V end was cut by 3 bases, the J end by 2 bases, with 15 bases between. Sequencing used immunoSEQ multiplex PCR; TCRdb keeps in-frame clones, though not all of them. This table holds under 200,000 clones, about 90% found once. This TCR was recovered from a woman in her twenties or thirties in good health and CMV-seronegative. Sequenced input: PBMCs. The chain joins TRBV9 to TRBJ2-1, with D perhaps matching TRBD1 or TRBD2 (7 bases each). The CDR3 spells CASSGSQGGPYNEQFF. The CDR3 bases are TGTGCCAGCAGCGGAAGCCAGGGGGGGCCCTACAATGAGCAGTTCTTC.